The 27 T cell receptor beta chains given below trace back to one sample, sequenced in a study of blood T cell repertoires in COVID-19. The data were produced by immunoSEQ multiplex PCR, yet TCRdb's version contains in-frame clones alone and is incomplete. The profile covers about 140,000 clones, with about 84% appearing a single time and about 9.3% taken by the ten largest. The sequenced material came from peripheral blood. The receptor source for this set is an elderly woman in a cohort sampled during active or convalescent COVID-19.

The CDR3 coding sequence is TGTGCCAGCAGTGAGGTGAAGCAGCGGGGGGCGGAGCAGTACTTC. This translates into CASSEVKQRGAEQYF. This chain uses TRBV2 with TRBJ2-7, with 9 bases lining up with TRBD2. The CDR3 covers 15 residues. V was pared by 3 bases and J by 7 bases, with 10 bases of the junction left unmatched. Germline V gene sequence: CDR1 SNHLY, CDR2 FYNNEI.

J is TRBJ1-2 and V is TRBV7-9, with TRBD1 matching over 9 bases. The germline CDR1 and CDR2 sequences are SEHNR and FQNEAQ (reference sequence). The V gene end was trimmed by 5 bases and the J gene end by 4 bases; junction bases not matched to a gene: 2. The CDR3 is 13 residues long. CDR3 loop: CASSRDRVYGYTF. The DNA for the CDR3 is TGTGCCAGCAGCAGGGACAGGGTCTATGGCTACACCTTC.

The chain recombines TRBV11-2 with TRBJ2-7; TRBD1 matches 9 bases. The CDR3 is 16 amino acids. V dropped 0 bases and J dropped 7; count of bases not matched to a gene: 10. Germline values: CDR1 SGHAT, CDR2 FQNNGV. The DNA for the CDR3 is TGTGCCAGCAGCTTAGAATTAGGGACAGGGTTGGGGGAGCAGTACTTC. This sequence encodes CASSLELGTGLGEQYF.

CDR3 nucleotides: TGTGCCAGCTCACCGAGGACAGGGGATACGCAGTATTTT. This sequence encodes CASSPRTGDTQYF. V and J are TRBV18 and TRBJ2-3; 8 positions match TRBD1. Germline V gives CDR1 KGHSH, CDR2 LQKENI. The CDR3 loop spans 13 amino acids. V was clipped by 3 bases and J by 6 bases; unmatched bases: 2.

This clone occurred a few times. The V and J genes are TRBV6-5 and TRBJ1-2, with D unclear. The V gene's germline CDR1 is MNHEY and CDR2 SVGAGI. Trimming left V 3 bases short and J 5 bases short, with 13 bases between. This CDR3 spans 14 amino acids. CDR3 amino acids: CASSYSPSTYGYTF. CDR3 coding DNA: TGTGCCAGCAGTTATTCACCGTCTACTTATGGCTACACCTTC.

V usage is TRBV5-1 and J usage is TRBJ1-4; TRBD1 aligns across 10 bases. This CDR3 is built from 18 residues. CDR1 and CDR2 (germline): SGHRS, YFSETQ. V lost 0 bases and J lost 8; bases outside the gene matches: 13. The CDR3 spells CASSLVPGTGVSREKLFF. In DNA, the CDR3 is TGCGCCAGCAGCTTGGTGCCCGGGACAGGGGTAAGCAGAGAAAAACTGTTTTTT.

A word on this clone: An end of the junction does not agree with germline; a read error may underlie this. The chain carries TRBV6-5 and TRBJ2-1, with a tentative D call TRBD1 (5 bases). Germline V gene lookup returns CDR1 MNHEY and CDR2 SVGAGI. The CDR3 runs to 14 residues. CDR3 protein: CASKPQVSSNEQFF. Here the CDR3 DNA reads TGTGCCAGCAAGCCACAGGTCTCCTCCAATGAGCAGTTCTTC.

The chain employs TRBV3-1 (or the pseudogene TRBV3-2) and TRBJ2-2; TRBD2 aligns across 9 bases. The germline V gene encodes CDR1 LGHDT and CDR2 YNNKEL (reference sequence). The CDR3 length is 17 residues. J was trimmed by 5 bases and V by 5 bases; bases with no gene match: 12. CDR3 DNA sequence: TGTGCCAGCAGCTTCCTTCGCGGGGGGGCGAGGACCGGGGAGCTGTTTTTT. This translates into CASSFLRGGARTGELFF.

This chain uses TRBV19 with TRBJ1-2; D is uncertain. The CDR3 sequence is 12 residues long. The V gene lost 5 bases and the J gene lost 4 bases, with 8 bases spanning the gap. The V gene's germline CDR1 is LNHDA and CDR2 SQIVND (reference sequence). The CDR3 protein is CASSAHSYGYTF. The CDR3 DNA reads TGTGCCAGTAGTGCCCACAGCTATGGCTACACCTTC.

The CDR3 sequence is CATGGLGPQHF. In DNA form, the CDR3 reads TGTGCCACCGGGGGGCTGGGACCCCAGCATTTT. This rearrangement joins TRBV19 to TRBJ1-5, with D maybe TRBD1 (6 bases). Trimming left V 10 bases short and J 10 bases short, with 14 bases between. CDR3 size: 11 residues. Per germline, CDR1 LNHDA and CDR2 SQIVND (reference sequence). Combining the CDR3 with reference TRBV19 and TRBJ1-5 gives the whole variable domain DGGITQSPKYLFRKEGQNVTLSCEQNLNHDAMYWYRQDPGQGLRLIYYSQIVNDFQKGDIAEGYSVSREKKESFPLTVTSAQKNPTAFYLCATGGLGPQHFGDGTRLSIL.

The chain recombines TRBV4-2 with TRBJ1-4; perhaps TRBD1 as D (6 bases). This CDR3 comprises 15 residues. The germline V gene encodes CDR1 LGHNA and CDR2 YNFKEQ. Trimming removed 0 bases at V and 8 bases at J, with 13 bases between. CDR3 DNA sequence: TGTGCCAGCAGCCAAGAACCGTACAGGGACGAAAAACTGTTTTTT. This encodes CASSQEPYRDEKLFF.

This clone was seen just once. This chain links TRBV3-1 (or the pseudogene TRBV3-2) with TRBJ2-1; 8 nucleotides match TRBD2. The germline V gene has CDR1 LGHDT and CDR2 YNNKEL (reference sequence). Trimming cost V 8 bases and J 4 bases; bases outside gene matches: 10. The CDR3 has 15 residues. CDR3 loop: CASGRSTSAYNEQFF. In DNA, the CDR3 is TGTGCCAGCGGGCGATCGACTAGCGCTTACAATGAGCAGTTCTTC.

The J gene is TRBJ2-1, the V gene TRBV14, with 8 bases fitting TRBD2. CDR1 SGHDN and CDR2 FVKESK come from the germline V gene. Trimming cost V 1 base and J 4 bases; bases outside gene matches: 3. This CDR3 contains 15 residues. CDR3 in DNA: TGTGCCAGCAGCCAAGTAGCGGGGATATACAATGAGCAGTTCTTC. This codes for CASSQVAGIYNEQFF.

V usage is TRBV5-1 and J usage is TRBJ1-1, with 9 bases lining up with TRBD1. Unmatched junction bases numbered 2, after V lost 4 bases and J lost 4 bases. Germline values: CDR1 SGHRS, CDR2 YFSETQ. CDR3 length: 13 residues. The CDR3 DNA follows: TGCGCCAGCAGCCGACAGGGGGTCACTGAAGCTTTCTTT. It encodes CASSRQGVTEAFF. The full variable domain, with the rest looked up from reference TRBV5-1 and TRBJ1-1, is KAGVTQTPRYLIKTRGQQVTLSCSPISGHRSVSWYQQTPGQGLQFLFEYFSETQRNKGNFPGRFSGRQFSNSRSEMNVSTLELGDSALYLCASSRQGVTEAFFGQGTRLTVV.

The chain joins TRBV10-3 to TRBJ1-3; maybe TRBD1 (6 bases). Germline CDR1 and CDR2: ENHRY and SYGVKD. The CDR3 has 14 amino acids. V lost 6 bases to trimming and J lost 2 bases, with 11 bases between them. In nucleotides, the CDR3 is TGTGCCATCAGACTACAGGGTACTGGAAACACCATATATTTT. It specifies CAIRLQGTGNTIYF.

This clone was counted a few times. The DNA of the CDR3 is TGTGCCAGCAGCGGGACGGGGGGAAACCCGCTAAGATACGAAACGCAGTATTTT. This gives the protein CASSGTGGNPLRYETQYF. The chain joins TRBV3-1 (or the pseudogene TRBV3-2) to TRBJ2-3, with TRBD2 matching over 7 bases. With 5 bases clipped from V and 9 bases from J, the junction kept 23 bases outside the gene matches. CDR1 is LGHDT and CDR2 is YNNKEL in the germline V gene (reference sequence). This CDR3 region has 18 residues.

The rearrangement links TRBV3-1 (or the pseudogene TRBV3-2) to TRBJ2-5; 10 bases are shared with TRBD1. The CDR3 has 15 residues. Germline V gives CDR1 LGHDT, CDR2 YNNKEL (reference sequence). After removal of 2 bases from V and 2 bases from J, the junction contained 2 bases not matched to a gene. CDR3 nucleotide sequence: TGTGCCAGCAGCCAACGGGACAGGGGTCAAGAGACCCAGTACTTC. Residues: CASSQRDRGQETQYF.

This chain's CDR3 is CASSLETGGYTF. CDR3 nucleotides: TGTGCCAGCAGCTTAGAAACAGGTGGCTACACCTTC. V and J are TRBV7-9 and TRBJ1-2, with D tentatively TRBD1 (5 bases). Germline-derived CDR1 and CDR2 are SEHNR and FQNEAQ (reference sequence). V lost 1 base and J lost 7, with 7 bases in between. The length of the CDR3 is 12 residues.

This clone came up a few times. V and J are TRBV28 and TRBJ1-5; D is ambiguous. Trimming took off 10 bases at V and 1 base at J, with 17 bases between the two ends. The CDR3 runs to 15 residues. Per germline, CDR1 MDHEN and CDR2 SYDVKM. The CDR3 nucleotides are TGTGCCACCGTGGGGAGCTTCGGGAGCAATCAGCCCCAGCATTTT. Protein: CATVGSFGSNQPQHF.

In its sample, this clone was seen a few times. In DNA, the CDR3 is TGTGCCAGCAGCATTCCTAGCGGGGCGGAGGGGCAGTTCTTC. Its translation is CASSIPSGAEGQFF. The gene calls are TRBV7-9 and TRBJ2-1, with 9 bases matching TRBD2. This CDR3 spans 14 amino acids. Trimming at V came to 5 bases and at J to 12 bases, leaving 11 bases not matched to a gene. From germline, CDR1 is SEHNR and CDR2 FQNEAQ (reference sequence).

The CDR3 spells CASSHRDRGLHEQYF. Here the CDR3 DNA reads TGTGCCAGCAGCCACCGGGACAGGGGGCTCCACGAGCAGTACTTC. V gene TRBV3-1 (or the pseudogene TRBV3-2) combines with J gene TRBJ2-7; 12 nucleotides agree with TRBD1. The CDR3 is made up of 15 amino acids. After removal of 3 bases from V and 5 bases from J, the junction contained 5 bases not matched to a gene. Germline V lookup: CDR1 LGHDT, CDR2 YNNKEL (reference sequence).

The V gene is TRBV29-1, the J gene TRBJ2-2, with D possibly being TRBD1 (5 bases). Germline lookup yields CDR1 SQVTM and CDR2 ANQGSEA. Between the trimmed V and J ends, which lost 4 bases and 4 bases, there was a span of 10 bases. CDR3 length: 13 residues. CDR3 amino acids: CSVVTGVTGELFF. The CDR3 region has the DNA TGCAGCGTTGTCACAGGTGTCACCGGGGAGCTGTTTTTT.

V and J are TRBV4-2 and TRBJ2-1, with TRBD2 identical over 10 bases. From germline, CDR1 is LGHNA and CDR2 YNFKEQ. V lost 1 base to trimming and J lost 0 bases; unmatched junction nucleotides: 6. This CDR3 contains 18 residues. As DNA, the CDR3 is TGTGCCAGCAGCCAAGCCCTAGCGGGGGCCAGCTCCTACAATGAGCAGTTCTTC. This gives the protein CASSQALAGASSYNEQFF.

The V call is TRBV5-3, the J call TRBJ2-7; 7 bases line up with TRBD1. TRBV5-3 has ORF status, its function being uncertain. Trimming removed 4 bases from V and 3 bases from J; junction bases left unmatched: 10. The CDR3 covers 15 residues. The CDR3 here is CARSPIGDSLYEQYV. DNA for the CDR3: TGTGCCAGAAGCCCGATAGGGGACAGTCTCTACGAGCAGTACGTC.

The rearrangement links TRBV5-6 to TRBJ2-1, with TRBD1 as a possible D gene (6 bases). Germline CDR1 SGHDT, CDR2 YYEEEE. This CDR3 has 11 amino acids. Trimming shortened V by 5 bases and J by 13 bases, and 13 bases separated the two germline ends. CDR3 coding DNA: TGTGCCAGCAGAGGGGATGGGGGCCAGTTCTTC. It yields the protein CASRGDGGQFF. Drawing the rest from reference TRBV5-6 and TRBJ2-1, the complete variable domain is DAGVTQSPTHLIKTRGQQVTLRCSPKSGHDTVSWYQQALGQGPQFIFQYYEEEERQRGNFPDRFSGHQFPNYSSELNVNALLLGDSALYLCASRGDGGQFFGPGTRLTVL.

The chain is built from TRBV12-3 or TRBV12-4 and TRBJ2-1, with 7 bases that match TRBD1. The CDR3 runs to 13 residues. Trimming cost V 6 bases and J 2 bases; bases outside gene matches: 1. CDR3 sequence (DNA): TGTGCCAGCAGGGGACAGACCTACAATGAGCAGTTCTTC. The encoded protein is CASRGQTYNEQFF.

The chain employs TRBV9 and TRBJ2-2; D is perhaps TRBD1 (5 bases). This CDR3 is 18 amino acids long. The ends were cut back, 0 bases at V and 4 bases at J, with 19 bases in the middle. In germline, CDR1 is SGDLS, CDR2 YYNGEE. CDR3 bases: TGTGCCAGCAGCGTAGAAAGGTGGTGGGGCTATGGCACCGGGGAGCTGTTTTTT. Residues: CASSVERWWGYGTGELFF.